This TCR beta chain was identified during a study of shared clonotypes between healthy human individuals. In the authors' workflow: ImmunoSEQ supplied junction-only sequences lacking quality scores, so filtering was different. Repertoires were generated with immunoSEQ multiplex PCR, while TCRdb's copy carries only in-frame clones and drops some. V and J calls and clone size are those listed in that table; D and trimming were worked out from the DNA. The data show some 1,400,000 clones, roughly 96% seen once. Sequencing input: naive CD4+ T cells sorted from blood. Sample subset: CD45RA+ positively selected. The TCR was taken from a man aged 25 to 40 in good health.

The CDR3 DNA is TGCGCCAGCAGCCCCGGCGGACAGCCTGCGGGCTACACCTTC. Translating it yields CASSPGGQPAGYTF. This chain uses TRBV5-1 with TRBJ1-2, with TRBD1 as a possible D gene (6 bases). This CDR3 contains 14 residues. The germline gives CDR1 SGHRS, CDR2 YFSETQ. V was clipped by 4 bases and J by 8 bases, with 18 bases between them.